This T cell receptor (beta chain) was profiled in a study of blood T cell repertoires in COVID-19. Study-wide context: Acute and convalescent COVID-19 samples came from the United States, Italy and Spain. Sample material is recorded as cDNA or gDNA derived from T cells, B-cell-depleted T cells, or PBMCs.

How the authors handled the data: For nucleated cells, counts were estimated from reference gene primer amplification. The method was immunoSEQ multiplex PCR; TCRdb's version includes in-frame clones alone and lacks a portion of them. The DNA was the basis for D and trimming; V, J and clone size are from that table. The repertoire holds over 150,000 clones, with over 80% as singletons. Seattle-derived patients entered the study during active infection and were followed longitudinally. V lost 3 bases and J 0 bases, leaving 12 bases between the germline ends. This CDR3 region has 16 residues. Germline V gene data show CDR1 as KGHSH and CDR2 as LQKENI.

Sequencing input: peripheral blood. The chain couples TRBV18 to TRBJ1-5, with D unclear. The sequence was collected from a woman in her 40s with COVID-19, enrolled during active disease. The CDR3 nucleotides are TGTGCCAGCTCACCTTCCGGGTCTTATAGCAATCAGCCCCAGCATTTT. As protein: CASSPSGSYSNQPQHF.